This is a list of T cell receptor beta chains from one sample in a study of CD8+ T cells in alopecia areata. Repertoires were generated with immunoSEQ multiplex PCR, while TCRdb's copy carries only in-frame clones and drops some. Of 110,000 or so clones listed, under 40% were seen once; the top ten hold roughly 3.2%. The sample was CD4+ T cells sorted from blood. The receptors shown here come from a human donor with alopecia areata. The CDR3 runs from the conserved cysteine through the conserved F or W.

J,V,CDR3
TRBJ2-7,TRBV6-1,CASSVVISYEQYF
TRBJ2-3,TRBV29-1,CSVVPLRSTDTQYF
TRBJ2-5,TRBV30,CAWKTGQGARTQYF
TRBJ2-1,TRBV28,CASSRTSGVYNEQFF
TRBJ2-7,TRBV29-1,CSVYSGDEQYF
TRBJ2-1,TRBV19,CARRGTGRAGDENEQFF
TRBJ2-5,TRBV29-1,CSVESGDGETQYF
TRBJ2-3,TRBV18,CASSHSSGSTDTQYF
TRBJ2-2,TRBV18,CASSPGQIPTGLFF
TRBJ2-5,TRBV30,CAWSVRRLAGAPGETQYF
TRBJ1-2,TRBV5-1,CASSLGTGGYGYTF
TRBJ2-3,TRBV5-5,CASNGLEFRDTQYF
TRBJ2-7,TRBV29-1,CSGGDYEQYF
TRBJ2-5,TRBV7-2,CASSLSDIETQYF
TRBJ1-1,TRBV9,CASSVGDRGYTEAFF
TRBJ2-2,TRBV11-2,CASSSIRESTGELFF
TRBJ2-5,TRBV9,CASSAGALETQYF
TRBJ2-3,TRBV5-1,CASSFSGGATDTQYF
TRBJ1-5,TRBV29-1,CSVGDGLLGNQPQHF
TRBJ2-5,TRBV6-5,CASSYSSPETQYF
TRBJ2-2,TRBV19,CASSPTVGELFF
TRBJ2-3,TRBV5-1,CASSPLGTDTQYF
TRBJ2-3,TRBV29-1,CSVFGGNTDTQYF
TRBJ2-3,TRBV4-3,CASSQKSGGGDTQYF
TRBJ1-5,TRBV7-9,CASSPGAQMGQPQHF
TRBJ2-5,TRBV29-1,CSVSFKDRTETQYF
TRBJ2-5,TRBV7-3,CASSLGSMAGDQYF
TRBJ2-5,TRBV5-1,CASSPEGDPRETQYF
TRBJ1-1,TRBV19,CASSKTANTEAFF
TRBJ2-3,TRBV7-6,CASTPRTSGGADTQYF
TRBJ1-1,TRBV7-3,CASSLYGGGNTEAFF
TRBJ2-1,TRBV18,CASSNGNEQFF
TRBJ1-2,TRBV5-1,CASSLVVGRLGYGYTF
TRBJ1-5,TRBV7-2,CASSPTTGINQPQHF
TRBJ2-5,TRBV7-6,CASSRKGETQYF
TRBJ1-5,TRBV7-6,CASSPNGRINQPQHF
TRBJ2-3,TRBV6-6,CASSYLGPTDTQYF
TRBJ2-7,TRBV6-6,CASSKDRPYEQYF
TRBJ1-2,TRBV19,CASSITAYGYTF
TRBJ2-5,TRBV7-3,CASSSGRRGGETQYF
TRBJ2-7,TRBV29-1,CSVAPLSSYEQYF
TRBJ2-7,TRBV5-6,CASSREGEQYF
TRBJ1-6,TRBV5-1,CASSLRQPENSPLHF
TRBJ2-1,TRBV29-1,CSVVPGSTYNEQFF
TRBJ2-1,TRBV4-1,CASSHSQGTHNEQFF
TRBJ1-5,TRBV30,CAWSAQDDQPQHF
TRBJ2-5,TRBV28,CASSLETPETQYF
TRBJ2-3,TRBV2,CASRPGQGTDTQYF
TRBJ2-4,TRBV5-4,CASSRQAVQNIQYF
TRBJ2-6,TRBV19,CASSLQTGPGANVLTF
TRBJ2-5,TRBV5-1,CASSLGFGDETQYF
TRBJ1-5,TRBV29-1,CSVGQGRGQPQHF
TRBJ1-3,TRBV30,CAWRIQGSGNTIYF
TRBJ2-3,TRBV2,CASRPTSGGTDTQYF
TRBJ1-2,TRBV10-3,CAISESLGQGNYGYTF
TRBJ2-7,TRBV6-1,CASSEVVAGAHEQYF
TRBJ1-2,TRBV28,CASSPTGARGYTF
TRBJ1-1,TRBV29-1,CSVVSGLNTEAFF
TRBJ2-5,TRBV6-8,CASSPGLAGSEETQYF
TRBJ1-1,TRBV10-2,CASRAANTEAFF